The 32 T cell receptor beta chains listed next were all sequenced from one sample in a study of CD8+CD57+ T cells in acquired aplastic anemia. TCR beta VDJ and CDR3 profiles were obtained from a genomic DNA template. Each CDR3 protein is one row after TCRdb ran MiXCR on the reads. This sample has around 140,000 distinct CDR3 sequences, with 41% found just once. Sequenced sample: sorted CD4+, CD8+, or CD8+CD57+ T cells (not recorded which) from PBMCs. The receptors originated from a human donor in good health, serving as a control.

This clonotype was found once. Its ends do not fully match the called genes, so a read error is possible. The rearrangement links TRBV6-1 to TRBJ1-6, with D hard to call. CDR1 MNHNS and CDR2 SASEGT come from the germline V gene. There are 12 residues in the CDR3. The CDR3 DNA is TGTGCCAGTAGTGATTCGGATTCACCCCTCCACTTT. Encoded protein: CASSDSDSPLHF.

The chain uses TRBV20-1 and TRBJ1-2; 7 positions match TRBD1. The junction had 6 bases not matched to a gene; V was cut back by 2 bases and J by 0 bases. This CDR3 is built from 15 residues. CDR1 and CDR2 (germline): DFQATT, SNEGSKA (reference sequence). CDR3 DNA: TGCAGTGCTAGATCCAACAGGGGAACTAACTATGGCTACACCTTC. Residues: CSARSNRGTNYGYTF.

The table lists this clonotype with many counts. Since the CDR3 does not end with the conserved phenylalanine or tryptophan, this likely comes from a read error. This chain joins TRBV2 and TRBJ2-3, with 12 bases matching TRBD2. In germline, CDR1 is SNHLY, CDR2 FYNNEI. This CDR3 region has 17 residues. V dropped 4 bases and J dropped 6; count of bases not matched to a gene: 11. CDR3 DNA: TGTGCCAGCAGTGCTCCACCACTAGCGGGGGGAGGTGATACGCAGTATCTT. This gives the protein CASSAPPLAGGGDTQYL.

DNA of the CDR3: TGTGCCAGTAGTTGGACTAGCGATCAAGAGACCCAGTACTTC. This translates into CASSWTSDQETQYF. The rearrangement joins TRBV19 to TRBJ2-5, with 9 bases lining up with TRBD2. The germline gives CDR1 LNHDA, CDR2 SQIVND (reference sequence). The V gene end was trimmed by 5 bases and the J gene end by 2 bases; junction bases not matched to a gene: 3. This CDR3 contains 14 residues.

This clonotype was counted a few times. The V gene is TRBV20-1, the J gene TRBJ2-7; tentative D call: TRBD1 (5 bases). Trimming removed 1 base at V and 3 bases at J, with 10 bases between. The CDR3 runs 13 residues. Germline lookup yields CDR1 DFQATT and CDR2 SNEGSKA (reference sequence). CDR3 sequence (DNA): TGCAGTGCTAGAGTTGGTAGGGGCTACGAGCAGTACTTC. Protein product: CSARVGRGYEQYF.

The genes are TRBV28 and TRBJ1-3; TRBD1 is a possible D gene (6 bases). The CDR3 has 16 amino acids. The germline gives CDR1 MDHEN, CDR2 SYDVKM. V was clipped by 6 bases and J by 3 bases, with 18 bases between them. CDR3 bases: TGTGCCAGCAGACCATTGGAGGGGGGACGTGGAAACACCATATATTTT. Its protein product is CASRPLEGGRGNTIYF.

On this clonotype: This may be a read error, as it is one base from a much larger clone. This chain connects TRBV5-1 to TRBJ1-1; maybe TRBD1 (6 bases). The CDR3 loop spans 14 amino acids. The V gene's germline CDR1 is SGHRS and CDR2 YFSETQ. The CDR3 sequence is CASSLLRRGYEAIF. DNA for the CDR3: TGCGCCAGCAGCTTGCTTCGCAGGGGATATGAAGCTATCTTT.

This clonotype was recorded a few times. The chain is built from TRBV29-1 and TRBJ2-3; D unresolved. The germline CDR1 and CDR2 sequences are SQVTM and ANQGSEA. With 6 bases removed from V and 2 bases from J, the gap between germline ends came to 3 bases. The CDR3 runs to 10 residues. The CDR3 DNA follows: TGCAGCGTCTCCACAGATACGCAGTATTTT. This codes for CSVSTDTQYF.

V is TRBV10-2 and J is TRBJ2-5, with TRBD2 matching over 12 bases. J lost 5 bases, V lost 9 bases, and 7 bases had no gene match. This CDR3 spans 14 amino acids. Germline values: CDR1 WSHSY, CDR2 SAAADI. The CDR3 DNA reads as TGCGCCAGTGAGGATCTAGCGGGGGGGGAGACCCAGTACTTC. Protein sequence: CASEDLAGGETQYF.

The genes are TRBV11-2 and TRBJ2-5; 10 bases are shared with TRBD2. Germline CDR1 SGHAT, CDR2 FQNNGV. The CDR3 contains 15 residues. Trimming took 7 bases from V and 2 from J; bases not matched to a gene: 7. The CDR3 here is CASTWASGSQETQYF. The CDR3 DNA is TGTGCCAGCACCTGGGCTAGCGGGAGTCAAGAGACCCAGTACTTC.

This clonotype has a count of ten or more. CDR3 loop: CSARANRDWYNEQFF. In DNA form, the CDR3 reads TGCAGTGCTAGAGCCAACCGGGACTGGTACAATGAGCAGTTCTTC. The chain joins TRBV20-1 to TRBJ2-1; a weak D match, TRBD2 (6 bases). Germline V gives CDR1 DFQATT, CDR2 SNEGSKA (reference sequence). CDR3 size: 15 residues. The ends were cut back, 1 base at V and 4 bases at J, with 14 bases in the middle.

V and J are TRBV19 and TRBJ2-5; D might be TRBD1 (6 bases). V shed 3 bases and J shed 2 bases, with 13 bases lying between them. Germline CDR1 reads LNHDA; CDR2 reads SQIVND (reference sequence). The CDR3 loop spans 15 amino acids. In DNA form, the CDR3 reads TGTGCCAGTAGTATCAACAGGGTAACACAAGAGACCCAGTACTTC. This codes for CASSINRVTQETQYF. Drawing the rest from reference TRBV19 and TRBJ2-5, the complete variable domain is DGGITQSPKYLFRKEGQNVTLSCEQNLNHDAMYWYRQDPGQGLRLIYYSQIVNDFQKGDIAEGYSVSREKKESFPLTVTSAQKNPTAFYLCASSINRVTQETQYFGPGTRLLVL.

The chain links TRBV27 to TRBJ1-4, with TRBD1 as a possible D gene (5 bases). CDR1 is MNHEY, CDR2 SMNVEV, per germline (reference sequence). The CDR3 is 16 amino acids. The V and J ends lost 2 bases and 3 bases respectively, with 13 bases between them. CDR3 nucleotides: TGTGCCAGCAGTTTAGGGGGTTTTGCACCTAATGAAAAACTGTTTTTT. This gives the protein CASSLGGFAPNEKLFF.

A note on this clonotype: A much bigger clone sits one base away, suggesting this may be a read error. The V and J genes are TRBV6-1 and TRBJ2-1; possibly TRBD2 for D (5 bases). The CDR3 is 13 residues long. Germline V gene lookup returns CDR1 MNHNS and CDR2 SASEGT. CDR3 sequence: CDSSESPGWEQFF. Here the CDR3 DNA reads TGTGACAGCAGTGAAAGCCCGGGGTGGGAGCAGTTCTTC.

This clonotype came up many times. CDR3 nucleotide sequence: TGTGCCTGGAACACGGGACAGATCAACTATGGCTACACCTTC. Translated: CAWNTGQINYGYTF. The gene calls are TRBV30 and TRBJ1-2, with 7 bases fitting TRBD1. This CDR3 has 14 amino acids. J gave up 2 bases and V 4 bases, and 7 bases lay outside the gene matches. CDR1 and CDR2 (germline): GTSNPN, SVGIG (reference sequence). The complete variable domain, with remaining parts taken from reference TRBV30 and TRBJ1-2, reads SQTIHQWPATLVQPVGSPLSLECTVEGTSNPNLYWYRQAAGRGLQLLFYSVGIGQISSEVPQNLSASRPQDRQFILSSKKLLLSDSGFYLCAWNTGQINYGYTFGSGTRLTVV.

This clonotype occurred many times. The V and J genes are TRBV5-4 and TRBJ2-1, with D perhaps matching TRBD2 (5 bases). Trimming shortened V by 1 base and J by 3 bases, and 11 bases separated the two germline ends. CDR1 is SGHNT, CDR2 YYREEE, per germline (reference sequence). The CDR3 covers 15 residues. CDR3 coding DNA: TGTGCCAGCAGCTTGTCATTAGACTACTACAATGAGCAGTTCTTC. Translating it yields CASSLSLDYYNEQFF.

This clonotype was recorded many times. V and J are TRBV9 and TRBJ2-1; 7 bases agree with TRBD2. Per germline, CDR1 SGDLS and CDR2 YYNGEE. J lost 7 bases, V lost 0 bases, and 10 bases had no gene match. This CDR3 has 16 residues. The CDR3 nucleotides read TGTGCCAGCAGCGTAGCTCCGGGGGGAGGCCCTAATGAGCAGTTCTTC. The encoded protein is CASSVAPGGGPNEQFF.

This clonotype was picked up one time. The chain combines TRBV9 with TRBJ2-7; possible D gene TRBD2, 5 bases. Deletions cut 0 bases from V and 4 bases from J, with 11 bases between. The germline gives CDR1 SGDLS, CDR2 YYNGEE. This CDR3 is built from 14 residues. The CDR3 region is CASSVGTEGYEQYF. As DNA, the CDR3 is TGTGCCAGCAGCGTAGGGACTGAGGGTTACGAGCAGTACTTC.

Only a few counts were recorded for this clonotype. This chain connects TRBV10-3 to TRBJ2-1; the D gene is possibly TRBD1 (7 bases). Germline V gene data show CDR1 as ENHRY and CDR2 as SYGVKD. Trimming stripped 2 bases from V and 1 base from J, with 12 bases between. This CDR3 contains 16 residues. The CDR3 DNA reads as TGTGCCATCAGTGAGAAGGCAGGGGGGTCCTACAATGAGCAGTTCTTC. As protein: CAISEKAGGSYNEQFF.

This clonotype has a handful of counts. The V call is TRBV5-1, the J call TRBJ1-1; D possibly corresponds to TRBD1 (6 bases). Trimming took 4 bases from V and 3 from J, leaving 25 bases between them. The CDR3 spans 18 residues. Looked up from germline, CDR1 is SGHRS and CDR2 is YFSETQ. CDR3 bases: TGCGCCAGCAGCGACGAGCGGGACAAGGTATTTGGGGACACTGAAGCTTTCTTT. It translates to CASSDERDKVFGDTEAFF.

The chain joins TRBV10-3 to TRBJ1-3; 10 positions match TRBD1. Germline V CDR1 and CDR2: ENHRY, SYGVKD. The junction had 4 bases not matched to a gene; V was cut back by 7 bases and J by 4 bases. The CDR3 consists of 14 residues. CDR3 in DNA: TGTGCCATCACCGGACAGGGGGACGGAAACACCATATATTTT. It is translated as CAITGQGDGNTIYF.

V is TRBV20-1 and J is TRBJ2-3; the D gene is possibly TRBD2 (5 bases). This CDR3 contains 12 residues. Trimming took 7 bases from V and 4 from J, leaving 12 bases between them. Germline CDR1 is DFQATT and CDR2 is SNEGSKA (reference sequence). CDR3 sequence reads: CSVISGADTQYF. DNA for the CDR3: TGCAGTGTCATATCCGGGGCAGATACGCAGTATTTT.

This clonotype has at least ten counts. The chain links TRBV6-1 to TRBJ1-6; D possibly corresponds to TRBD1 (6 bases). Trimming left V 10 bases short and J 6 bases short, with 13 bases between. Germline V gives CDR1 MNHNS, CDR2 SASEGT. The CDR3 is 13 amino acids. CDR3: CATKGGTNSPLHF. CDR3 in DNA: TGTGCCACAAAAGGGGGAACTAATTCACCCCTCCACTTT.

This clonotype was observed a handful of times. A single base separates this from a much larger clone, so it may be a read error. The chain joins TRBV9 to TRBJ1-2; no definite D call. This CDR3 comprises 15 residues. CDR1 SGDLS and CDR2 YYNGEE come from the germline V gene. The CDR3 region is CASSAMDHINYGYAF. The CDR3 coding sequence is TGTGCCAGCAGCGCGATGGATCACATCAACTATGGCTACGCCTTC.

The chain has TRBV2 and TRBJ1-2; TRBD1 might be the D (6 bases). The germline V and J ends were trimmed by 7 bases and 5 bases, with 20 bases remaining between them. The germline CDR1 and CDR2 sequences are SNHLY and FYNNEI. The CDR3 has 15 residues. The CDR3 here is CASTQKTGSLYGYTF. The DNA of the CDR3 is TGTGCCAGCACCCAAAAGACAGGTAGCCTTTATGGCTACACCTTC.

This chain joins TRBV18 and TRBJ2-2; a possible D gene is TRBD2 (6 bases). Trimming cost V 3 bases and J 2 bases, with 7 bases left between them. The CDR3 has 14 residues. Germline V gene lookup returns CDR1 KGHSH and CDR2 LQKENI. DNA for the CDR3: TGTGCCAGCTCACCGGCGGGAAACACCGGGGAGCTGTTTTTT. This codes for CASSPAGNTGELFF.

V and J are TRBV4-2 and TRBJ1-1; D call uncertain. The V gene lost 1 base and the J gene lost 1 base, with 19 bases spanning the gap. Germline values: CDR1 LGHNA, CDR2 YNFKEQ. The CDR3 sequence is 18 residues long. The CDR3 loop is CASSQGSGPGGRNTEAFF. The CDR3 region has the DNA TGTGCCAGCAGCCAAGGAAGCGGCCCGGGCGGAAGGAACACTGAAGCTTTCTTT.

Notes on this clonotype: A much bigger clone sits one base away, suggesting this may be a read error. V usage is TRBV5-1 and J usage is TRBJ1-2; D is perhaps TRBD1 (5 bases). This CDR3 has 13 amino acids. Germline V gene data show CDR1 as SGHRS and CDR2 as YFSETQ. CDR3 nucleotide sequence: TGCGCCAGCAGCCGGGACGGGGACTATGGCCACACCTTC. It specifies CASSRDGDYGHTF.

Ten or more counts support this clonotype. This chain links TRBV5-1 with TRBJ2-7, with D possibly TRBD2 on 6 matching bases. Germline CDR1 SGHRS, CDR2 YFSETQ. V lost 5 bases to trimming and J lost 5 bases, with 14 bases between them. The CDR3 loop spans 13 amino acids. CDR3 bases: TGCGCCAGCAGTTCTGGGTGGGGGGACGAGCAGTACTTC. Amino acid sequence: CASSSGWGDEQYF.

This clonotype was detected a few times. The chain carries TRBV20-1 and TRBJ1-2; D is undetermined. V lost 7 bases and J 4 bases, leaving 16 bases between the germline ends. The CDR3 has 13 amino acids. Germline CDR1 is DFQATT and CDR2 is SNEGSKA (reference sequence). The DNA of the CDR3 is TGCAGTGTCTCGGATCCACTCACCTATGGCTACACCTTC. This encodes CSVSDPLTYGYTF.

The chain uses TRBV20-1 and TRBJ1-6, with TRBD1 identical over 7 bases. V lost 6 bases, J lost 7 bases, and 15 bases stayed unmatched. The CDR3 is 16 residues long. Germline V gene data show CDR1 as DFQATT and CDR2 as SNEGSKA (reference sequence). The CDR3 spells CSASSSGQRENSPLHF. CDR3 DNA sequence: TGCAGTGCCAGCTCATCGGGACAGAGGGAAAATTCACCCCTCCACTTT.

The V and J genes are TRBV15 and TRBJ2-7, with 9 bases aligning to TRBD1. The germline gives CDR1 LNHNV, CDR2 YYDKDF (reference sequence). The CDR3 covers 14 residues. The junction had 7 bases not matched to a gene; V was cut back by 9 bases and J by 1 base. The CDR3 is CATGRDRASYEQYF. The CDR3 nucleotides read TGTGCCACGGGGAGGGACAGGGCTTCCTACGAGCAGTACTTC.